The source of this T cell receptor (beta chain) is a study of spatial heterogeneity in lung cancer. Study-level background: The donor group consisted of 72 patients who had untreated, early-stage non-small cell lung cancer. Sequencing covered available follow-up PBMC samples collected a median of approximately two years after resection.

TCRdb used MiXCR to reprocess the 5' RACE reads, holding one entry per CDR3 protein. The sample yields tens of thousands of distinct CDR3 sequences, roughly 7% seen once. The time point is: blood at routine non-recurrence follow-up after resection. Without sorting, whole RNA was sequenced from tumor, nontumor lung or frozen PBMC. The CDR3 is 14 amino acids. The V and J ends lost 8 bases and 7 bases respectively, with 15 bases between them. Germline assignment: CDR1 ENHRY and CDR2 SYGVKD. This TCR derives from a female donor with early-stage non-small cell lung cancer. V and J are TRBV10-3 and TRBJ1-6, with D perhaps TRBD1 (5 bases). The material sequenced was PBMCs, taken at follow-up. The CDR3 sequence is CAIRNRPQNSPLHF. In DNA form, the CDR3 reads TGTGCCATCCGGAACAGGCCCCAAAATTCACCCCTCCACTTT.